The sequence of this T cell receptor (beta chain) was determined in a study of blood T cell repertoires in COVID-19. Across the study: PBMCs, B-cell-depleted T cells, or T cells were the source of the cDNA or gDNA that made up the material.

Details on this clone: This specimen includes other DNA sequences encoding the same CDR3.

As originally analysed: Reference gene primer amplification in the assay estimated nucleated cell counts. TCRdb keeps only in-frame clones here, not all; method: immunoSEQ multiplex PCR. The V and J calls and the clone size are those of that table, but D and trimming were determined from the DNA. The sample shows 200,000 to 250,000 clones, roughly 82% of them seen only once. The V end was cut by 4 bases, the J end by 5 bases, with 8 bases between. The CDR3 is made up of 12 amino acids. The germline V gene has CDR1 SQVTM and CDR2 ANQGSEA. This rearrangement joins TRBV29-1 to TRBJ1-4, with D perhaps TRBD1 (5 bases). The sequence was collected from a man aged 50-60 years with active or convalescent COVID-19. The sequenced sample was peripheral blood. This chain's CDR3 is CSVVSGNEKLFF. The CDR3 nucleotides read TGCAGCGTTGTTTCAGGGAATGAAAAACTGTTTTTT.